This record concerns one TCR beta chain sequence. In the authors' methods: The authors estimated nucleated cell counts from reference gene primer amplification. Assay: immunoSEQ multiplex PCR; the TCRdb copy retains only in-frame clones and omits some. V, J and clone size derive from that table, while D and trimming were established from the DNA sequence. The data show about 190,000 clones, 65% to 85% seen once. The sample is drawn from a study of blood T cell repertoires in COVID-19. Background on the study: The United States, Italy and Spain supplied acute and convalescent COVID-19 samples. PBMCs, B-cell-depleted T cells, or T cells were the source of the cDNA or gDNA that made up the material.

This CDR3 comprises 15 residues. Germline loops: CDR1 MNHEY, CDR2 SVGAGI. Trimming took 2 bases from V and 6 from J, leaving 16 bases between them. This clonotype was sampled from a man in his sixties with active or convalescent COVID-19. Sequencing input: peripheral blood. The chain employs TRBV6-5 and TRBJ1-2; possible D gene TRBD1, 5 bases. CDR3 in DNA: TGTGCCAGCAGTTACGGGGTCGGAACGGGGGATGGCTACACCTTC. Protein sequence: CASSYGVGTGDGYTF.